A selection of T cell receptor beta chains follows, all from one sample in a study of T cell repertoires in cytomegalovirus infection. TCRdb re-called the reads with MiXCR, one entry per CDR3 protein. Of about 920,000 distinct CDR3 sequences listed, more than 25% are singletons. These receptors lack a known antigen. Sequenced here: cultured CD8+ T cells from PBMCs, sampled from culture after CMV antigen stimulation. Receptors were obtained from a human donor in good health (CMV status not recorded). Some clones in this sample may be carry-over from other donors' samples. The CDR3 runs from the conserved cysteine through the conserved F or W. The D gene is left open where the match is weak. Size is stated for part of the rows, as once, few or many counts, or as a class when the clone is expanded.

. | TRBJ1-3 | TRBV27 | . | TGTGCCAGCAGTTTATCGCAGCCAGACATCCTTGGAAACACCATATATTTT | CASSLSQPDILGNTIYF
. | TRBJ1-2 | TRBV10-3 | once | TGTGCCATCAGTGAGGTTTTGGTGCCGTTGAGGGGCTACACCTTC | CAISEVLVPLRGYTF
TRBD1 | TRBJ1-4 | TRBV27 | . | TGTGCCAGCAGTTTGGGCAGGGGGCAGACAAAACTGTTTTTT | CASSLGRGQTKLFF
. | TRBJ2-2 | TRBV6-6 | few | TGTGCCAGCAGTTACTCTCAACCCCTAGGCGGGGAGCTGTTTTTT | CASSYSQPLGGELFF
. | TRBJ2-7 | TRBV20-1 | few | TGCAGTGCTAGAGCCCAGGACACCTCCTACGAGCAGTACTTC | CSARAQDTSYEQYF
TRBD1 | TRBJ1-1 | TRBV20-1 | . | TGCAGTGCCCGGGGACAGGGGGGCAACACTGAAGCTTTCTTT | CSARGQGGNTEAFF
TRBD2 | TRBJ2-1 | TRBV7-8 | many | TGTGCCAGCAGCCCCCTCCGGATAGCGGGGGCCCAAACCTCCTACAATGAGCAGTTCTTC | CASSPLRIAGAQTSYNEQFF
TRBD1 | TRBJ1-2 | TRBV20-1 | . | TGCAGTGCTTTAGCCCAGACAGGGAGCTATGGCTACACCTTC | CSALAQTGSYGYTF
. | TRBJ1-1 | TRBV7-3 | few | TGTGCCAGCAGCTTAAACGGGCCAGTTATGAACACTGAAGCTTTCTTT | CASSLNGPVMNTEAFF
. | TRBJ1-1 | TRBV6-1 | few | TGTGCCCACTCCGAGGGGCCCGTGGAGGCTTTCTTT | CAHSEGPVEAFF
. | TRBJ1-2 | TRBV5-6 | . | TGTGCCAGCAGCTTTGGGAGGGCCGGAAGGCATGGCTACACCTTC | CASSFGRAGRHGYTF
. | TRBJ1-5 | TRBV19 | . | TGTGCCAGTAGTATGACGGTTAATCAGCCCCAGCATTTT | CASSMTVNQPQHF
. | TRBJ2-2 | TRBV7-9 | . | TGTGCCAGCAGCCATTCTGAGGGCACCGGGGAGCTGTTTTTT | CASSHSEGTGELFF
. | TRBJ2-3 | TRBV24-1 | few | TGTGCCACCAGGGACGGGCCTAGCACAGATACGCAGTATTTT | CATRDGPSTDTQYF
TRBD2 | TRBJ2-2 | TRBV7-9 | few | TGTGCCAGCAGCTTAACTACTAGCGGGGGACCCAGAGGGGAGCTGTTTTTT | CASSLTTSGGPRGELFF
TRBD1 | TRBJ1-2 | TRBV7-9 | . | TGTGCCAGCAGTTCGGAACAGGGGGAGAATGGCTACACCTTC | CASSSEQGENGYTF
. | TRBJ2-1 | TRBV12-3/TRBV12-4 | few | TGTGCCAGCAGTCCCCAGAGAGGGGCAGGGACCTCCTACAATGAGCAGTTCTTC | CASSPQRGAGTSYNEQFF
. | TRBJ2-7 | TRBV19 | . | TGTGCCAGTAGTATGTTCGCCTTCTACGAGCAGTACTTC | CASSMFAFYEQYF
. | TRBJ1-1 | TRBV5-6 | few | TGTGCCAGCAGCTTGGAAAGGGGCGCGAGAACTGAAGCTTTCTTT | CASSLERGARTEAFF
. | TRBJ2-7 | TRBV10-2 | few | TGCGCCAGCACAGACGGTAATTCCTACGAGCAGTACTTC | CASTDGNSYEQYF
TRBD1 | TRBJ1-3 | TRBV13 | . | TGTGCCAGCAGCTCAACCGGGACAGGGGCGAGAAACACCATATATTTT | CASSSTGTGARNTIYF
. | TRBJ2-3 | TRBV27 | . | TGTGCCAGCAGAATTAGCGGCACAGATACGCAGTATTTT | CASRISGTDTQYF
TRBD2 | TRBJ2-1 | TRBV4-1 | . | TGCGCCAGCAGCCAAGGACCTTCTCTAGCGGACTACAATGAGCAGTTCTTC | CASSQGPSLADYNEQFF
. | TRBJ2-2 | TRBV6-2/TRBV6-3 | few | TGTGCCAGCAGCTGGGGACTCCCAGGCGGGGAGCTGTTTTTT | CASSWGLPGGELFF
. | TRBJ1-5 | TRBV27 | . | TGTGCCAGCAGTCCCGCCGGGGGGGCCCATAGCAATCAGCCCCAGCATTTT | CASSPAGGAHSNQPQHF
. | TRBJ2-7 | TRBV11-2 | . | TGTGCCAGCAGCTCAATCGGCCGGGGCGAGCAGTACTTC | CASSSIGRGEQYF
TRBD1 | TRBJ1-2 | TRBV20-1 | . | TGCAGTGCTACCACAGGGGACTATGGCTACACCTTC | CSATTGDYGYTF
. | TRBJ1-5 | TRBV27 | many | TGTGCCAGCAGTTTTTCCCAGGGCGATAGCAATCAGCCCCAGCATTTT | CASSFSQGDSNQPQHF
. | TRBJ1-5 | TRBV10-3 | . | TGTGCCATCAGTGATCCGGGCCAGGGGAATCAGCCCCAGCATTTT | CAISDPGQGNQPQHF